Listed below are T cell receptor beta chains from one sample, sequenced in a study of response to subunit inactivated influenza vaccine. MiXCR, run by TCRdb on the RT-PCR reads, gives a single entry per CDR3 protein. The sample lists around 760,000 distinct CDR3 sequences, around 14% occurring once. The input for sequencing was PBMCs from blood, taken roughly 2 weeks before vaccination. Every receptor here comes from a man between 50 and 59 years old who received an inactivated influenza vaccine. Both conserved end residues are part of each CDR3. A D gene is named only where the DNA matches it firmly. Clone size is stated in some rows and not others, as once, few, many or a class when expanded.

V,size,J,D,length,CDR3,DNA
TRBV4-1,NA,TRBJ2-1,TRBD1,16,CASSSWGDRGPDEQFF,TGCGCCAGCAGTTCCTGGGGGGACAGGGGGCCGGATGAGCAGTTCTTC
TRBV7-8,few,TRBJ2-3,TRBD2,17,CASSLLGKRGGSDTQYF,TGTGCCAGCAGCTTACTGGGCAAGCGGGGGGGCTCAGATACGCAGTATTTT
TRBV7-8,few,TRBJ2-5,NA,15,CASRFGSPPQETQYF,TGTGCCAGCAGGTTTGGTTCACCCCCGCAAGAGACCCAGTACTTC
TRBV6-2/TRBV6-3,NA,TRBJ1-1,NA,14,CASSVVHLNTEAFF,TGTGCCAGCAGTGTCGTACACCTAAACACTGAAGCTTTCTTT
TRBV20-1,few,TRBJ2-1,TRBD2,16,CSAGSGGTISYNEQFF,TGCAGTGCCGGTAGCGGGGGGACAATATCCTACAATGAGCAGTTCTTC
TRBV20-1,few,TRBJ2-4,TRBD2,13,CSAITSGENIQYF,TGCAGTGCGATAACTAGCGGGGAAAACATTCAGTACTTC
TRBV29-1,many,TRBJ2-5,TRBD2,13,CSARLAGKETQYF,TGCAGCGCCCGACTAGCGGGAAAAGAGACCCAGTACTTC
TRBV11-2,many,TRBJ1-4,NA,14,CASSLAGTNEKLFF,TGTGCCAGCAGCTTAGCAGGGACTAATGAAAAACTGTTTTTT
TRBV7-8,NA,TRBJ1-4,TRBD1,15,CASSIGTGSFEKLFF,TGTGCCAGCAGCATAGGGACAGGGTCTTTTGAAAAACTGTTTTTT
TRBV9,NA,TRBJ2-3,TRBD1,15,CASSVGQGWADTQYF,TGTGCCAGCAGCGTTGGACAGGGTTGGGCAGATACGCAGTATTTT
TRBV5-1,NA,TRBJ2-3,NA,16,CASSLYGGRSTDTQYF,TGCGCCAGCAGCTTGTACGGGGGAAGGTCCACAGATACGCAGTATTTT
TRBV7-2,many,TRBJ2-1,NA,15,CASSYGPRSYNEQFF,TGTGCCAGCAGCTATGGACCCCGCTCCTACAATGAGCAGTTCTTC
TRBV28,NA,TRBJ2-1,NA,14,CASRLRRGHNEQFF,TGTGCCAGCAGATTACGGAGGGGCCACAATGAGCAGTTCTTC
TRBV18,NA,TRBJ2-7,NA,16,CASSPLAGPSSYEQYF,TGTGCCAGCTCACCACTTGCCGGTCCAAGCTCCTACGAGCAGTACTTC
TRBV11-2,few,TRBJ2-2,TRBD2,18,CASSLVPGTSGNTGELFF,TGTGCCAGCAGCTTAGTCCCGGGGACTAGCGGAAACACCGGGGAGCTGTTTTTT
TRBV7-2,few,TRBJ1-4,TRBD1,15,CASSPGQGWIEKLFF,TGTGCCAGCTCCCCCGGACAGGGTTGGATCGAAAAACTGTTTTTT
TRBV7-2,few,TRBJ1-1,TRBD1,16,CASSLKTGVEGPKAFF,TGTGCCAGCAGCTTAAAGACAGGGGTAGAGGGTCCGAAGGCTTTCTTT
TRBV4-1,few,TRBJ2-7,NA,14,CASSYRGLSYEQYF,TGCGCCAGCAGCTACCGGGGCCTCTCCTACGAGCAGTACTTC
TRBV4-3,few,TRBJ2-7,NA,14,CASSQDLGRREQYF,TGCGCCAGCAGCCAAGATTTGGGTCGGCGCGAGCAGTACTTC
TRBV20-1,many,TRBJ2-1,NA,12,CSAKALGNEQFF,TGCAGTGCTAAGGCGCTAGGAAATGAGCAGTTCTTC
TRBV12-3/TRBV12-4,NA,TRBJ1-1,NA,14,CASSLSGWETEAFF,TGTGCCAGCAGTTTATCGGGGTGGGAGACTGAAGCTTTCTTT
TRBV5-6,few,TRBJ1-2,NA,14,CASSSHPTNYGYTF,TGTGCCAGCAGCTCCCACCCGACTAACTATGGCTACACCTTC
TRBV12-3/TRBV12-4,few,TRBJ2-3,TRBD2,14,CASSSSGGTDTQYF,TGTGCCAGCAGCTCTAGCGGGGGAACAGATACGCAGTATTTT
TRBV12-3/TRBV12-4,NA,TRBJ2-2,NA,15,CASTLWTRNTGELFF,TGTGCCAGCACCCTATGGACGAGAAACACCGGGGAGCTGTTTTTT
TRBV4-2,few,TRBJ2-2,NA,18,CASSQVPFGGLMTGELFF,TGTGCCAGCAGCCAAGTGCCCTTCGGGGGGCTTATGACCGGGGAGCTGTTTTTT
TRBV10-3,many,TRBJ1-3,NA,18,CAISDSPTNAASGNTIYF,TGTGCCATCAGTGACTCCCCTACGAATGCCGCCTCTGGAAACACCATATATTTT
TRBV14,NA,TRBJ2-1,NA,15,CASSQTPYRPAEQFF,TGTGCCAGCAGCCAGACACCATACAGGCCGGCTGAGCAGTTCTTC
TRBV5-1,NA,TRBJ2-7,NA,17,CASSLAAQTGRTYEQYF,TGCGCCAGCAGCTTGGCGGCCCAAACGGGACGTACCTACGAGCAGTACTTC
TRBV6-5,NA,TRBJ2-1,TRBD2,15,CASSLGGGSHNEQFF,TGTGCCAGCAGTTTGGGGGGGGGGAGCCACAATGAGCAGTTCTTC
TRBV28,many,TRBJ1-6,NA,14,CASSSPGINSPLHF,TGTGCCAGCAGTTCTCCAGGGATCAATTCACCCCTCCACTTT